The 14 T cell receptor beta chains in this list originate from one sample, sequenced in a study of shared clonotypes between healthy human individuals. Measured with immunoSEQ multiplex PCR; TCRdb has only the in-frame clones, and not every one. The data hold 2 million to 2.5 million clones, with about 92% observed a single time. Sequenced material: naive CD4+ T cells from PBMCs. Documented subset: CD45RA+ positively selected. Every receptor here comes from a man between 18 and 29 years old in good health. Some clones in this sample may be carry-over from other donors' samples.

The chain uses TRBV2 and TRBJ2-7; no clear D gene. Germline lookup yields CDR1 SNHLY and CDR2 FYNNEI. This CDR3 comprises 13 residues. The V end was cut by 3 bases, the J end by 6 bases, with 12 bases between. DNA for the CDR3: TGTGCCAGCAGTGATTTGACGTGGGTCGAGCAGTACTTC. Its protein is CASSDLTWVEQYF.

The CDR3, as DNA: TGTGCCAGTAGTAACGACATATACGAGCAGTACTTC. It specifies CASSNDIYEQYF. This rearrangement joins TRBV19 to TRBJ2-7; D not resolved. CDR3 length equals 12 residues. Trimming removed 4 bases from V and 4 bases from J, with 8 bases in between. CDR1 is LNHDA, CDR2 SQIVND, per germline (reference sequence).

CDR3 protein: CASSLWNPGQGVIVGYTF. The CDR3 DNA follows: TGTGCCAGCAGTTTATGGAACCCGGGACAGGGGGTCATAGTTGGCTACACCTTC. The J gene is TRBJ1-2, the V gene TRBV28; 11 nucleotides align to TRBD1. Germline CDR1 reads MDHEN; CDR2 reads SYDVKM. The junction had 13 bases not matched to a gene; V was cut back by 0 bases and J by 7 bases. This CDR3 comprises 18 residues.

The rearrangement joins TRBV15 to TRBJ2-1; 7 bases line up with TRBD1. Germline V CDR1 and CDR2: LNHNV, YYDKDF (reference sequence). V lost 4 bases, J lost 4 bases, and 7 bases stayed unmatched. This CDR3 has 15 amino acids. The CDR3 reads CATSKRTGKYNEQFF. The CDR3 bases are TGTGCCACCAGCAAAAGGACAGGAAAATACAATGAGCAGTTCTTC.

A single count supports this clone. V usage is TRBV19 and J usage is TRBJ2-1, with 13 positions matching TRBD2. This CDR3 region has 19 residues. The junction had 6 bases not matched to a gene; V was cut back by 1 base and J by 0 bases. Germline CDR1 LNHDA, CDR2 SQIVND (reference sequence). The chain's CDR3 is CASSIVELAGGSSYNEQFF. CDR3 sequence (DNA): TGTGCCAGTAGTATAGTCGAACTAGCGGGAGGGAGCTCCTACAATGAGCAGTTCTTC.

This clone was observed a single time. Different DNA sequences within this sample yield the same CDR3. The chain recombines TRBV5-1 with TRBJ2-5; TRBD1 agrees at 9 bases. The CDR3 contains 14 residues. CDR1 is SGHRS and CDR2 is YFSETQ in the germline V gene. The trim removed 4 bases at V and 4 bases at J, leaving 5 bases unmatched. CDR3 amino acids: CASSPGQGRETQYF. The CDR3 coding sequence is TGCGCCAGCAGCCCGGGACAGGGCCGAGAGACCCAGTACTTC.

This rearrangement joins TRBV18 to TRBJ1-1, with a weak D call TRBD1 (6 bases). Germline-derived CDR1 and CDR2 are KGHSH and LQKENI. Trimming took off 1 base at V and 1 base at J, with 13 bases between the two ends. The CDR3 totals 16 residues. CDR3 coding DNA: TGTGCCAGCTCACCACGGGACACACTAAAGAACACTGAAGCTTTCTTT. This translates into CASSPRDTLKNTEAFF.

This chain's CDR3 is CASSPEQGKQETQYF. CDR3 nucleotides: TGTGCCAGCTCACCCGAACAGGGGAAACAAGAGACCCAGTACTTC. V gene TRBV18 combines with J gene TRBJ2-5; 7 nucleotides line up with TRBD1. The V gene end was trimmed by 3 bases and the J gene end by 2 bases; junction bases not matched to a gene: 6. The CDR3 consists of 15 residues. The germline V gene has CDR1 KGHSH and CDR2 LQKENI.

The chain has TRBV5-6 and TRBJ1-2, with D maybe TRBD1 (6 bases). V was clipped by 4 bases and J by 8 bases, with 15 bases between them. The CDR3 is 13 residues long. CDR1 SGHDT and CDR2 YYEEEE come from the germline V gene. Here the CDR3 reads CASSLGQHPGYTF. The DNA for the CDR3 is TGTGCCAGCAGCCTAGGACAGCACCCGGGCTACACCTTC.

This clone has a handful of counts. The gene calls are TRBV30 and TRBJ1-5; no definite D call. The ends were cut back, 0 bases at V and 2 bases at J, with 11 bases in the middle. Germline loops: CDR1 GTSNPN, CDR2 SVGIG (reference sequence). CDR3 size: 15 residues. The CDR3 spells CAWSVKWGGNQPQHF. DNA of the CDR3: TGTGCCTGGAGTGTTAAGTGGGGAGGCAATCAGCCCCAGCATTTT.

The chain links TRBV28 to TRBJ1-5, with no clear D. Looked up from germline, CDR1 is MDHEN and CDR2 is SYDVKM. CDR3 size: 16 residues. The V gene lost 4 bases and the J gene lost 6 bases, with 19 bases spanning the gap. CDR3 in amino acids: CASSSRSTVLGQPQHF. The DNA for the CDR3 is TGTGCCAGCAGTTCCCGGTCCACGGTTTTGGGTCAGCCCCAGCATTTT.

The chain links TRBV2 to TRBJ1-1, with 10 bases aligning to TRBD1. This CDR3 spans 16 amino acids. Germline CDR1 SNHLY, CDR2 FYNNEI. Trimming removed 2 bases from V and 5 bases from J; junction bases left unmatched: 8. The CDR3 DNA sequence: TGTGCCAGCAGTGAACCCCGGGACAGGGGCGGGACTGAAGCTTTCTTT. Amino acids: CASSEPRDRGGTEAFF.

This chain joins TRBV7-9 and TRBJ1-1; D gene unclear. This CDR3 spans 12 amino acids. Trimming left V 0 bases short and J 8 bases short, with 7 bases between. Germline V lookup: CDR1 SEHNR, CDR2 FQNEAQ (reference sequence). CDR3 DNA sequence: TGTGCCAGCAGCTTAGCGACCCGAGAAGCTTTCTTT. Translation: CASSLATREAFF.

V gene TRBV5-8 combines with J gene TRBJ1-5, with a possible D match to TRBD1 (5 bases). There are 15 residues in the CDR3. Germline V gives CDR1 SGHTS, CDR2 YDEGEE. The V gene lost 4 bases and the J gene lost 0 bases, with 11 bases spanning the gap. The CDR3 DNA reads TGTGCCAGCAGCCCGCAGGGATATAGCAATCAGCCCCAGCATTTT. Its translation: CASSPQGYSNQPQHF.